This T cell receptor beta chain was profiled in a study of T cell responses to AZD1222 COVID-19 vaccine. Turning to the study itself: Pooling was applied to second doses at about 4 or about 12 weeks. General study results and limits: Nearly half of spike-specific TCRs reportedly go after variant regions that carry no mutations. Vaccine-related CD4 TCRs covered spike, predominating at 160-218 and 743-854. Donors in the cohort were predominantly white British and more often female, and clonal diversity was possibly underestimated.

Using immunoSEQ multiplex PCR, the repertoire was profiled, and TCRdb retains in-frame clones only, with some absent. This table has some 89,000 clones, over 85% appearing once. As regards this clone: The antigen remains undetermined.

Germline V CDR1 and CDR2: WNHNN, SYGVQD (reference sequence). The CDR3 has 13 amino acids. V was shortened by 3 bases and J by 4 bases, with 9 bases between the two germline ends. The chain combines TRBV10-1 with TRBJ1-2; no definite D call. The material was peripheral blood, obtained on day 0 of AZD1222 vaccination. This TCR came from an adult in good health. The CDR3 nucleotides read TGCGCCAGCAGTGACGGACGAAGCTATGGCTACACCTTC. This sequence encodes CASSDGRSYGYTF.